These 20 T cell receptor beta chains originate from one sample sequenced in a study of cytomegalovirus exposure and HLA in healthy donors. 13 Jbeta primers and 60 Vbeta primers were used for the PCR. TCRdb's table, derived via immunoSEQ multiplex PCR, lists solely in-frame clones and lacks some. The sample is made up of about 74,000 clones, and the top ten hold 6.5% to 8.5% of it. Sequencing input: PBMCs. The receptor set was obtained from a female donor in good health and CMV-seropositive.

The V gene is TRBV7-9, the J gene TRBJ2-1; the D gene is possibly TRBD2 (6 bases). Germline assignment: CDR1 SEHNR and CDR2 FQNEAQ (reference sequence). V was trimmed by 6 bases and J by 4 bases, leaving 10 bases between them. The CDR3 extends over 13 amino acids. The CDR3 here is CASSLGTYNEQFF. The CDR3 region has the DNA TGTGCCAGCAGTCTTGGGACTTACAATGAGCAGTTCTTC.

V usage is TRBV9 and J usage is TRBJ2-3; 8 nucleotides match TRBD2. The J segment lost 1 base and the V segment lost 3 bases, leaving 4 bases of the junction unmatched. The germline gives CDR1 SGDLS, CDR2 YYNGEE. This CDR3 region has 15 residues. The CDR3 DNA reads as TGTGCCAGCAGCGGCGGGAGGTTTGGCACAGATACGCAGTATTTT. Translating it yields CASSGGRFGTDTQYF.

CDR3 region: CASSSHGLRYF. CDR3 nucleotide sequence: TGTGCCAGCAGTTCACACGGACTCCGGTACTTC. The chain carries TRBV28 and TRBJ2-7; possibly TRBD2 for D (5 bases). Trimming took off 4 bases at V and 12 bases at J, with 13 bases between the two ends. The CDR3 is 11 residues long. Germline CDR1 reads MDHEN; CDR2 reads SYDVKM.

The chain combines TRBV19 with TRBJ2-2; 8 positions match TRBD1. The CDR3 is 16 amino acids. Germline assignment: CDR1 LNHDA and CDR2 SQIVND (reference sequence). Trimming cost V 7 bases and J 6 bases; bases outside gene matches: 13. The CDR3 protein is CASIPGTGSWAGELFF. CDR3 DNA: TGTGCCAGTATACCCGGGACAGGAAGTTGGGCCGGGGAGCTGTTTTTT.

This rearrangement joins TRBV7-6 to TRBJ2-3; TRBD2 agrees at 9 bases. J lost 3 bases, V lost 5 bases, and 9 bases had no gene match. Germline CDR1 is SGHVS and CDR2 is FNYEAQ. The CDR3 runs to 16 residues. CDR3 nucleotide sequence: TGTGCCAGCAGCGTAGTAGCGGGAGCCAGTACAGATACGCAGTATTTT. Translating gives CASSVVAGASTDTQYF. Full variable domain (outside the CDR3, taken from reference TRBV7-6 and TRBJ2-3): GAGVSQSPRYKVTKRGQDVALRCDPISGHVSLYWYRQALGQGPEFLTYFNYEAQQDKSGLPNDRFSAERPEGSISTLTIQRTEQRDSAMYRCASSVVAGASTDTQYFGPGTRLTVL.

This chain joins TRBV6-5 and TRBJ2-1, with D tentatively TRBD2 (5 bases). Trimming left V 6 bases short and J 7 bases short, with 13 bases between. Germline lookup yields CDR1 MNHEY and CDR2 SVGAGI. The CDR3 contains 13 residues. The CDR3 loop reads CASSPGRGNEQFF. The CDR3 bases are TGTGCCAGCAGCCCAGGACGGGGAAATGAGCAGTTCTTC.

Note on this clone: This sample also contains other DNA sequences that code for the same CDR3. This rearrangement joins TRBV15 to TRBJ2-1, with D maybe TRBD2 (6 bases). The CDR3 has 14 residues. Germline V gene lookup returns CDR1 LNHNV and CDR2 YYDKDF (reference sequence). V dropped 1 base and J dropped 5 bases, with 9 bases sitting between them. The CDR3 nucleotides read TGTGCCACCAGCAGAGCTGGAGGGAACAATGAGCAGTTCTTC. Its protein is CATSRAGGNNEQFF.

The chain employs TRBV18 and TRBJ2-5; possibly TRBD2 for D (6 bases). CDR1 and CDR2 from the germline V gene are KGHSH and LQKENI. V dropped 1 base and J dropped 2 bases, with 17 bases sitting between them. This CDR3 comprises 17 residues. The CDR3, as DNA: TGTGCCAGCTCACCACTTCCTGGGGTAGCGGTTCAAGAGACCCAGTACTTC. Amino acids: CASSPLPGVAVQETQYF.

CDR3 nucleotide sequence: TGCGCCAGCAGGCCGGGACAGGGGGCTCGCGAGCAGTACTTC. This gives the protein CASRPGQGAREQYF. This chain uses TRBV23-1 with TRBJ2-7; 12 bases are shared with TRBD1. TRBV23-1 is an ORF for which the function is uncertain. This CDR3 spans 14 amino acids. Trimming took 6 bases from V and 6 from J; bases not matched to a gene: 6.

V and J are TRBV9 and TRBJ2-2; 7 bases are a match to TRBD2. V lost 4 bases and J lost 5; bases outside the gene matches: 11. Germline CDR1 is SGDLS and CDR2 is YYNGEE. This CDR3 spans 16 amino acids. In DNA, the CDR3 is TGTGCCAGCAGCCTCCGGGAGGCGATGGGGACCGGGGAGCTGTTTTTT. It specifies CASSLREAMGTGELFF.

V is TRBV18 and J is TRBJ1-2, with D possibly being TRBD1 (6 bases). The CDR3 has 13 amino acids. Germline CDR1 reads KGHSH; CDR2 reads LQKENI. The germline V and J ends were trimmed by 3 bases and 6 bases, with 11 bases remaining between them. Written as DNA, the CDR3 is TGTGCCAGCTCACCCCGGGACACTGATGGCTACACCTTC. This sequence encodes CASSPRDTDGYTF.

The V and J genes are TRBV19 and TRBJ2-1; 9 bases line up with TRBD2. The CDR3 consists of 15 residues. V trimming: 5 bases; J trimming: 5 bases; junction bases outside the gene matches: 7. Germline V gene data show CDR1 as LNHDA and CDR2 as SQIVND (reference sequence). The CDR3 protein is CASSAVAGVNNEQFF. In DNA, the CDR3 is TGTGCCAGTAGTGCCGTAGCGGGAGTGAACAATGAGCAGTTCTTC.

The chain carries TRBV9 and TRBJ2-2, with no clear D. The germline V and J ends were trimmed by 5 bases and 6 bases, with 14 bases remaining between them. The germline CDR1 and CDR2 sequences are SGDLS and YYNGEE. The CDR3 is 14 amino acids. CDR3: CASSPVIAPGELFF. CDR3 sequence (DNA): TGTGCCAGCAGTCCGGTGATTGCCCCCGGGGAGCTGTTTTTT.

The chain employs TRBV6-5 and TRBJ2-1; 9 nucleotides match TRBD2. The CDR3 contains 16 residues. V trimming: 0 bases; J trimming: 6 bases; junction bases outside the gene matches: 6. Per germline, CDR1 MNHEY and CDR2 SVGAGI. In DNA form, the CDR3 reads TGTGCCAGCAGTTACTCGGGCGGGAGGGTCGGCAATGAGCAGTTCTTC. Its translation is CASSYSGGRVGNEQFF.

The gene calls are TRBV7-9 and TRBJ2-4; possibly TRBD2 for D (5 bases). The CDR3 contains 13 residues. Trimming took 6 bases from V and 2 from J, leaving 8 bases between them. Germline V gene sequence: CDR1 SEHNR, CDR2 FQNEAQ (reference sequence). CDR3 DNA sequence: TGTGCCAGCAGTCTGGACTCCAAAAACATTCAGTACTTC. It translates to CASSLDSKNIQYF.

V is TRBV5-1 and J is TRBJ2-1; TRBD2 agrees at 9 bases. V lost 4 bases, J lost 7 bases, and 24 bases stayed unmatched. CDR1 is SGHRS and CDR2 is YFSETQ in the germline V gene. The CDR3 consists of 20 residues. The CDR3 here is CASSAHARILSGSGENEQFF. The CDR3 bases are TGCGCCAGCAGCGCCCATGCACGAATCCTTAGCGGGAGCGGGGAAAATGAGCAGTTCTTC.

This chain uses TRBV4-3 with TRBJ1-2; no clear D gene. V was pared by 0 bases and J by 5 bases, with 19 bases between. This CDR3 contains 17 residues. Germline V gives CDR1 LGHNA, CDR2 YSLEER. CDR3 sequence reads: CASSQEYPTLSPYGYTF. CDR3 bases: TGCGCCAGCAGCCAAGAGTACCCGACTCTGTCCCCATATGGCTACACCTTC.

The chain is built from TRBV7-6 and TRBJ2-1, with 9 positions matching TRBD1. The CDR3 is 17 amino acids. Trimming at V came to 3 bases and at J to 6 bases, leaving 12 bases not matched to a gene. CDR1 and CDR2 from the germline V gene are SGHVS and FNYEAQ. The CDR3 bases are TGTGCCAGCAGCTTCGTAACCGGGACAGGGCCCGTCAATGAGCAGTTCTTC. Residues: CASSFVTGTGPVNEQFF.

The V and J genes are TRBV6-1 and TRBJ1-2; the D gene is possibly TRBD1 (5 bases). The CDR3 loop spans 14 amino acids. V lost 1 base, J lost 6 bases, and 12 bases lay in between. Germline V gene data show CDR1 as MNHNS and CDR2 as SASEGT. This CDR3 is CASSEGGAINGYTF. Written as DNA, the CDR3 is TGTGCCAGCAGTGAAGGGGGCGCAATAAATGGCTACACCTTC.

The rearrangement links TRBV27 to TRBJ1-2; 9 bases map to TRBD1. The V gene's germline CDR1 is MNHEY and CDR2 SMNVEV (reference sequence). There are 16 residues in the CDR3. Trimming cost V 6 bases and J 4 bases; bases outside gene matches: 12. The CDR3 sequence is CASSLLSGQGIYGYTF. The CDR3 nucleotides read TGTGCCAGCAGCCTACTGAGTGGACAGGGGATCTATGGCTACACCTTC.